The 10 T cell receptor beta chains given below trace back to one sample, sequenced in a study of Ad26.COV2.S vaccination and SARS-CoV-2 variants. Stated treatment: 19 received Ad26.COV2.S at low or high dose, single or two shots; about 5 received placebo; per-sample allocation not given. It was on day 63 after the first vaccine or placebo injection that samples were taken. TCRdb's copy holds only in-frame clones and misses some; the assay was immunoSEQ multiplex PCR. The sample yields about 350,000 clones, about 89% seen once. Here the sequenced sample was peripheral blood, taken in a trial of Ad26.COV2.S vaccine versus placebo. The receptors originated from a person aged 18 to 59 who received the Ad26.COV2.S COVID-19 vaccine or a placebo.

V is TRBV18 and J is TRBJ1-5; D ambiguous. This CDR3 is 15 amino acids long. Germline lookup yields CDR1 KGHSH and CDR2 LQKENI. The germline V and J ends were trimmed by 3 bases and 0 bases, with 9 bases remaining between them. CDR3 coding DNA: TGTGCCAGCTCACCGGGTCCGTATAGCAATCAGCCCCAGCATTTT. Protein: CASSPGPYSNQPQHF.

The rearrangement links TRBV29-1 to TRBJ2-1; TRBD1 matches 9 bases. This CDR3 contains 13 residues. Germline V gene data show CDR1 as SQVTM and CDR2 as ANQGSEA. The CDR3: CSYDRGSRNEQFF. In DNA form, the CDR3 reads TGCAGTTATGACAGGGGGTCTCGAAATGAGCAGTTCTTC.

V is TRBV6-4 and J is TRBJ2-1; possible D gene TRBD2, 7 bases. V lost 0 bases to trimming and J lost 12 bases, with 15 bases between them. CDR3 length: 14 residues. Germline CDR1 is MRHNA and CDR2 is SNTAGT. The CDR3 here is CASSDSGGDSRQFF. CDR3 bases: TGTGCCAGCAGTGACTCAGGGGGGGATAGCCGGCAGTTCTTC.

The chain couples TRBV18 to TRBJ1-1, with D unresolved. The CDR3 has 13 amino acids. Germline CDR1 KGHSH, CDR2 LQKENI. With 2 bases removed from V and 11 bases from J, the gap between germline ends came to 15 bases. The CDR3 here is CASSPKLEGSAFF. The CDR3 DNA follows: TGTGCCAGCTCACCAAAGCTTGAGGGATCGGCTTTCTTT.

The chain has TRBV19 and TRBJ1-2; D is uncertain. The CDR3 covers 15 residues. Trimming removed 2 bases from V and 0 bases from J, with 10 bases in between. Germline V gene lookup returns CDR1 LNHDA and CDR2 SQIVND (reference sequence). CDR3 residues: CASSIQAGSNYGYTF. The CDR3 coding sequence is TGTGCCAGTAGTATACAGGCGGGATCTAACTATGGCTACACCTTC.

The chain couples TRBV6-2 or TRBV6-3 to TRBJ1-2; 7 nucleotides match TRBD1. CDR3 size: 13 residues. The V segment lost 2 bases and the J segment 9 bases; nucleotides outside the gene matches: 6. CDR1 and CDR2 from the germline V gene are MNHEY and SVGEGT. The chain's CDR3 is CASSYETGSSYTF. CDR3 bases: TGTGCCAGCAGTTACGAGACAGGGTCCAGCTACACCTTC.

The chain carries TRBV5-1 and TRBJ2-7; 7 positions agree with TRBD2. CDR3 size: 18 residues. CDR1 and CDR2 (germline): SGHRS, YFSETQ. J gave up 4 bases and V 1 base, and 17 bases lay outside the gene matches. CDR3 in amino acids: CASSLSWTVPGGSYEQYF. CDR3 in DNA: TGCGCCAGCAGCTTGTCATGGACTGTTCCGGGGGGATCGTACGAGCAGTACTTC. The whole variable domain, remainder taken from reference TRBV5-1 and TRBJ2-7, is KAGVTQTPRYLIKTRGQQVTLSCSPISGHRSVSWYQQTPGQGLQFLFEYFSETQRNKGNFPGRFSGRQFSNSRSEMNVSTLELGDSALYLCASSLSWTVPGGSYEQYFGPGTRLTVT.

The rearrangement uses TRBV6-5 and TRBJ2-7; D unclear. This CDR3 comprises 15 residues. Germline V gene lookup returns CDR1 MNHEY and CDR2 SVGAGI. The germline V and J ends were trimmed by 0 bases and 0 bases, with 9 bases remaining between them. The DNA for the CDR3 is TGTGCCAGCAGTTACTCGTTGTCCAGCTCCTACGAGCAGTACTTC. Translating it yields CASSYSLSSSYEQYF.

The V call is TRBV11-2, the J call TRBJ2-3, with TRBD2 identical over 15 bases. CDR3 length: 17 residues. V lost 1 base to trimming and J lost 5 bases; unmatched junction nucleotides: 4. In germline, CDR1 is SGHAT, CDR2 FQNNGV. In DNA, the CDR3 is TGTGCCAGCAGCTTAGTCCCGGGACTAGCGGGAGGAGATACGCAGTATTTT. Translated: CASSLVPGLAGGDTQYF.

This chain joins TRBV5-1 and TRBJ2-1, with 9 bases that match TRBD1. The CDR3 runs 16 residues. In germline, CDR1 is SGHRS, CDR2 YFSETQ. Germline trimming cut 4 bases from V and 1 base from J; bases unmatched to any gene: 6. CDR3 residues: CASSNAGTGSYNEQFF. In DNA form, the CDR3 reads TGCGCCAGCAGCAACGCCGGGACAGGGTCCTACAATGAGCAGTTCTTC.